One sample yielded the 19 T cell receptor beta chains listed below, sequenced in a study of cytomegalovirus exposure and HLA in healthy donors. The PCR had 60 Vbeta and 13 Jbeta primers. Using immunoSEQ multiplex PCR, the repertoire was profiled, and TCRdb retains in-frame clones only, with some absent. The repertoire consists of tens of thousands of clones, with roughly four fifths occurring once and the leading ten covering roughly 4%. The sequencing input was PBMCs. These receptors were taken from a man aged 25 to 40 in good health and CMV-seronegative.

The chain combines TRBV15 with TRBJ2-7, with 10 bases fitting TRBD1. This CDR3 region has 17 residues. CDR1 and CDR2 (germline): LNHNV, YYDKDF (reference sequence). J lost 4 bases, V lost 2 bases, and 11 bases had no gene match. Here the CDR3 DNA reads TGTGCCACCAGCAGATCCAAACCGGGACAGGGGTTGTACGAGCAGTACTTC. This sequence encodes CATSRSKPGQGLYEQYF. The full variable domain, rest sourced from reference TRBV15 and TRBJ2-7, is DAMVIQNPRYQVTQFGKPVTLSCSQTLNHNVMYWYQQKSSQAPKLLFHYYDKDFNNEADTPDNFQSRRPNTSFCFLDIRSPGLGDTAMYLCATSRSKPGQGLYEQYFGPGTRLTVT.

This chain links TRBV5-1 with TRBJ2-5; 10 positions agree with TRBD1. This CDR3 contains 22 residues. CDR1 and CDR2 from the germline V gene are SGHRS and YFSETQ. V shed 0 bases and J 1 base; nucleotides not matched to a gene: 21. The CDR3 protein is CASSLGGRSGTGALPSQETQYF. In nucleotides, the CDR3 is TGCGCCAGCAGCTTGGGGGGCCGTTCCGGGACAGGGGCGCTTCCCTCCCAAGAGACCCAGTACTTC.

The rearrangement links TRBV2 to TRBJ2-7, with D maybe TRBD2 (5 bases). V lost 9 bases, J lost 1 base, and 19 bases lay in between. Germline loops: CDR1 SNHLY, CDR2 FYNNEI. The CDR3 has 15 residues. CDR3 region: CASFAPGLRSYEQYF. The DNA for the CDR3 is TGTGCCAGTTTCGCCCCCGGACTTCGGTCCTACGAGCAGTACTTC. Full variable domain (remainder filled in from reference TRBV2 and TRBJ2-7): EPEVTQTPSHQVTQMGQEVILRCVPISNHLYFYWYRQILGQKVEFLVSFYNNEISEKSEIFDDQFSVERPDGSNFTLKIRSTKLEDSAMYFCASFAPGLRSYEQYFGPGTRLTVT.

The CDR3 here is CASSSGGGSGNEQFF. The CDR3, as DNA: TGCGCCAGCAGCTCCGGCGGGGGCTCGGGAAATGAGCAGTTCTTC. J is TRBJ2-1 and V is TRBV5-1; a possible D gene is TRBD2 (7 bases). CDR1 and CDR2 from the germline V gene are SGHRS and YFSETQ. The CDR3 has 15 amino acids. The germline V and J ends were trimmed by 3 bases and 7 bases, with 17 bases remaining between them.

This chain links TRBV30 with TRBJ2-6; D perhaps matches TRBD1 (5 bases). Germline loops: CDR1 GTSNPN, CDR2 SVGIG (reference sequence). The CDR3 is 14 residues long. V was clipped by 3 bases and J by 13 bases, with 19 bases between them. The CDR3 protein is CAWRQTATSSVLTF. CDR3 sequence (DNA): TGTGCCTGGAGGCAGACAGCTACTTCCTCGGTCCTGACTTTC.

As to this clone: This specimen includes other DNA sequences encoding the same CDR3. The J gene is TRBJ1-5, the V gene TRBV19; no definite D call. Germline values: CDR1 LNHDA, CDR2 SQIVND (reference sequence). There are 13 residues in the CDR3. Between the trimmed V and J ends, which lost 4 bases and 5 bases, there was a span of 9 bases. The CDR3 sequence: CASSTAGYQPQHF. For the CDR3, the DNA is TGTGCCAGTAGTACCGCCGGGTATCAGCCCCAGCATTTT. Supplemented by reference TRBV19 and TRBJ1-5, the full variable domain reads DGGITQSPKYLFRKEGQNVTLSCEQNLNHDAMYWYRQDPGQGLRLIYYSQIVNDFQKGDIAEGYSVSREKKESFPLTVTSAQKNPTAFYLCASSTAGYQPQHFGDGTRLSIL.

This clone was found a few times. The chain employs TRBV5-6 and TRBJ1-2, with D hard to call. Trimming removed 0 bases from V and 6 bases from J, with 6 bases in between. Germline CDR1 is SGHDT and CDR2 is YYEEEE. The CDR3 runs 12 residues. CDR3 in DNA: TGTGCCAGCAGCTTGGCGGTTAATGGCTACACCTTC. Its translation: CASSLAVNGYTF.

Details on this clone: Distinct nucleotide sequences in the sample also encode this CDR3. CDR3 coding DNA: TGTGCCAGCAGTCTCCAGGGGACCGGGGAGCTGTTTTTT. It translates to CASSLQGTGELFF. The rearrangement links TRBV7-3 to TRBJ2-2; maybe TRBD1 (6 bases). V dropped 6 bases and J dropped 5 bases, with 10 bases sitting between them. Germline CDR1 SGHTA, CDR2 FQGTGA. The CDR3 loop spans 13 amino acids.

This clone was counted a single time. The chain joins TRBV30 to TRBJ1-5; the match to TRBD1 covers 12 bases. CDR3 length: 14 residues. The trim removed 3 bases at V and 7 bases at J, leaving 4 bases unmatched. Per germline, CDR1 GTSNPN and CDR2 SVGIG (reference sequence). The CDR3 sequence: CAWRGTGGGQPQHF. CDR3 bases: TGTGCCTGGAGGGGGACAGGGGGCGGGCAGCCCCAGCATTTT.

The gene calls are TRBV5-1 and TRBJ2-5; possibly TRBD1 for D (7 bases). The J call is in doubt because the DNA end fits TRBJ2-7 better. The V gene's germline CDR1 is SGHRS and CDR2 YFSETQ. The CDR3 loop spans 13 amino acids. CDR3 in DNA: TGCGCCAGCAGGGAGGGGGCATCCTACGAGCAGTACTTC. It is translated as CASREGASYEQYF.

This rearrangement joins TRBV6-1 to TRBJ2-3, with 8 positions matching TRBD1. V trimming: 3 bases; J trimming: 6 bases; junction bases outside the gene matches: 5. Germline V gene sequence: CDR1 MNHNS, CDR2 SASEGT. This CDR3 is 14 amino acids long. In DNA, the CDR3 is TGTGCCAGCAGTGACGGACAGGGTCCCGATACGCAGTATTTT. Protein: CASSDGQGPDTQYF.

Only one count was recorded for this clone. V is TRBV13 and J is TRBJ2-5; a possible D gene is TRBD1 (6 bases). V shed 5 bases and J shed 2 bases, with 12 bases lying between them. The CDR3 runs to 14 residues. Per germline, CDR1 PRHDT and CDR2 FYEKMQ (reference sequence). DNA for the CDR3: TGTGCCAGCAGCCTCCGGACAGCACAAGAGACCCAGTACTTC. Its protein is CASSLRTAQETQYF.

CDR3 in amino acids: CASSLVEGGPETQYF. The DNA for the CDR3 is TGCGCCAGCAGCTTGGTAGAGGGGGGGCCAGAGACCCAGTACTTC. The genes are TRBV5-1 and TRBJ2-5; the D gene is possibly TRBD2 (7 bases). CDR3 length: 15 residues. With 0 bases removed from V and 4 bases from J, the gap between germline ends came to 13 bases. Per the germline V gene, CDR1 is SGHRS and CDR2 is YFSETQ.

The J gene is TRBJ2-7, the V gene TRBV5-4; D may be TRBD2 (7 bases). The V gene lost 4 bases and the J gene lost 1 base, with 18 bases spanning the gap. Per the germline V gene, CDR1 is SGHNT and CDR2 is YYREEE (reference sequence). CDR3 size: 16 residues. CDR3 loop: CASSPGGGSRSYEQYF. DNA for the CDR3: TGTGCCAGCAGCCCGGGGGGCGGGAGCCGGTCCTACGAGCAGTACTTC.

This clone came up once. The V gene is TRBV19, the J gene TRBJ2-7, with TRBD1 matching over 9 bases. Germline V lookup: CDR1 LNHDA, CDR2 SQIVND (reference sequence). There are 14 residues in the CDR3. After removal of 5 bases from V and 1 base from J, the junction contained 3 bases not matched to a gene. The CDR3 DNA is TGTGCCAGTAGTCCCGGGACAGGGTCCTACGAGCAGTACTTC. Protein product: CASSPGTGSYEQYF.

In the case of this clone: This specimen includes other DNA sequences encoding the same CDR3. This chain links TRBV27 with TRBJ2-2; the match to TRBD1 covers 8 bases. V lost 5 bases, J lost 6 bases, and 11 bases stayed unmatched. This CDR3 spans 16 amino acids. The germline V gene has CDR1 MNHEY and CDR2 SMNVEV (reference sequence). The CDR3 bases are TGTGCCAGCAGTCGGCACAGGGGGTCTGGATCCGGGGAGCTGTTTTTT. Amino acid sequence: CASSRHRGSGSGELFF.

The chain uses TRBV29-1 and TRBJ2-1; unclear D gene. Trimming removed 5 bases from V and 12 bases from J, with 14 bases in between. The CDR3 covers 11 residues. Germline V gene sequence: CDR1 SQVTM, CDR2 ANQGSEA. Here the CDR3 DNA reads TGCAGCGTTACCATTGCCGGGTGGCAGTTCTTC. Protein product: CSVTIAGWQFF.

The V gene is TRBV7-6, the J gene TRBJ2-7; TRBD1 is a possible D gene (6 bases). The CDR3 is made up of 16 amino acids. With 3 bases removed from V and 4 bases from J, the gap between germline ends came to 19 bases. In germline, CDR1 is SGHVS, CDR2 FNYEAQ. The DNA for the CDR3 is TGTGCCAGCAGCTTGAGGTCTGAGACAGGACAATACGAGCAGTACTTC. Translated, it gives CASSLRSETGQYEQYF.

This clone has a handful of counts. V and J are TRBV4-1 and TRBJ2-2; 10 bases fit TRBD1. Per germline, CDR1 MGHRA and CDR2 YSYEKL. V lost 4 bases, J lost 4 bases, and 6 bases stayed unmatched. This CDR3 has 16 residues. The CDR3 bases are TGCGCCAGCAGCCCCCGACAGGGGGCTTCCACCGGGGAGCTGTTTTTT. Translated: CASSPRQGASTGELFF.